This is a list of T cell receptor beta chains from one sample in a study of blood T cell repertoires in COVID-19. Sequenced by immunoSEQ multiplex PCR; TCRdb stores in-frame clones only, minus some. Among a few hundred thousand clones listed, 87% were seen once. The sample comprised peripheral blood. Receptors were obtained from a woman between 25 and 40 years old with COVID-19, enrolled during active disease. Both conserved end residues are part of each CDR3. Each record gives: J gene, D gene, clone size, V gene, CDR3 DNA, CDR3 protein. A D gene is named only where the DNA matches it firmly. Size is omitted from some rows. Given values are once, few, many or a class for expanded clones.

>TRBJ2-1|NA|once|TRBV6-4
TGTGCCAGCAGTGAACCTGCTAGCAATGAGCAGTTCTTC
CASSEPASNEQFF
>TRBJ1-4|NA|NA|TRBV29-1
TGCAGCGTCTTCACGAGACAGGCAGATGAAAAACTGTTTTTT
CSVFTRQADEKLFF
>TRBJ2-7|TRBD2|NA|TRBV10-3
TGTGCCATCAGCCCGGGACTAGCGGGAGGGATCTACGAGCAGTACTTC
CAISPGLAGGIYEQYF
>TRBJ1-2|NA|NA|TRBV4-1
TGCGCCAGCAGCCAAAAACCCGTTGTCCGAGAGAACTATGGCTACACCTTC
CASSQKPVVRENYGYTF
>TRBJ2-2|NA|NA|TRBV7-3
TGTGCCAGCAGTTACGCCAGGGTCACCGGGGAGCTGTTTTTT
CASSYARVTGELFF
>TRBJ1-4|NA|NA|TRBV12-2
TGTGCAAGTCGGCACTTTTCTACAGGGCTTGCTAATGAAAAACTGTTTTTT
CASRHFSTGLANEKLFF
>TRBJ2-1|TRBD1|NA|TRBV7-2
TGTGCCAGCGGCAACAGGGGTACTGGGCGAGATGAGCAGTTCTTC
CASGNRGTGRDEQFF
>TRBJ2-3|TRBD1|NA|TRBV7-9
TGTGCCAGCAGCTTAGGGGCAGGGGGTGTCACAGATACGCAGTATTTT
CASSLGAGGVTDTQYF
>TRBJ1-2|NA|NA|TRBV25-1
TGTGCCAGCAGTTTGGACAGACATGGCTACACCTTC
CASSLDRHGYTF
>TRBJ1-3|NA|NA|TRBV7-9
TGTGCCAGCACCCGGTCCTTCTCTGGAAACACCATATATTTT
CASTRSFSGNTIYF
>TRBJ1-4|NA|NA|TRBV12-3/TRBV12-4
TGTGCCAGCAGTCAGGGATTTGAAAAACTGTTTTTT
CASSQGFEKLFF
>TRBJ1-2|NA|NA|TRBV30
TGTGCCTGGGCCCGGGGTGGCGGGGGCTATGGCTACACCTTC
CAWARGGGGYGYTF
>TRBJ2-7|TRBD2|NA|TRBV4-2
TGTGCCAGCAGTCCCGGACTAGCGGGCTACGAGCAGTACTTC
CASSPGLAGYEQYF
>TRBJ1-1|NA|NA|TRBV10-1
TGCGCCAGCAGTCCTACCATGAACACTGAAGCTTTCTTT
CASSPTMNTEAFF
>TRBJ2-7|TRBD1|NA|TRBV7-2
TGTGCCAGCAGCTTACGGACAGGGTCAGGGGGTGAGCAGTACTTC
CASSLRTGSGGEQYF
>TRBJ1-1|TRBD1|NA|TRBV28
TGTGCCAGCTCGGACAGGGTGCACACTGAAGCTTTCTTT
CASSDRVHTEAFF
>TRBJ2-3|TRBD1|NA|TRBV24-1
TGTGCCACCGGCCGGGACAGTGCTGACGATACGCAGTATTTT
CATGRDSADDTQYF
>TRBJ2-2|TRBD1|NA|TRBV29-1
TGCAGCGTCGTGCGACAGGGCGGTTTGAACACCGGGGAGCTGTTTTTT
CSVVRQGGLNTGELFF
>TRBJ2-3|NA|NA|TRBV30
TGTGCCTGGAGTGTAGGCAGGGGCACAGATACGCAGTATTTT
CAWSVGRGTDTQYF
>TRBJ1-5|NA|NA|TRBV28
TGTGCCAGCAGCTGGGGACTGGGAAGCAATCAGCCCCAGCATTTT
CASSWGLGSNQPQHF
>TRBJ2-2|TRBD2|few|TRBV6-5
TGTGCCAGCAGAGGGACTAGCGGGAGGTTGGGGGAGCTGTTTTTT
CASRGTSGRLGELFF
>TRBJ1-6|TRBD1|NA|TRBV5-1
TGCGCCAGCAGCTTGTGGGACAGCGATAATTCACCCCTCCACTTT
CASSLWDSDNSPLHF
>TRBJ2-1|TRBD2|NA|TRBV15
TGTGCCCTTGGGGGGGAGTCCTACAATGAGCAGTTCTTC
CALGGESYNEQFF